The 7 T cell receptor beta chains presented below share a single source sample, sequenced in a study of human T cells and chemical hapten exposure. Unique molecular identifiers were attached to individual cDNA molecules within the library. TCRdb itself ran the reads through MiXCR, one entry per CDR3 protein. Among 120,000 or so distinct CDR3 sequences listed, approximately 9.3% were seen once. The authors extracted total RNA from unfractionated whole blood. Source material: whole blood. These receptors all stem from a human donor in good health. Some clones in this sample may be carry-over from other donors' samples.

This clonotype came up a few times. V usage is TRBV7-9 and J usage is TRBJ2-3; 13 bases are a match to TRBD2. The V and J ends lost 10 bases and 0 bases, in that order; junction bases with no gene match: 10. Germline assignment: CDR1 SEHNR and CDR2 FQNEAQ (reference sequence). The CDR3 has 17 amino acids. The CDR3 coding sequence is TGTGCCACTCGACTAGCGGGGGGCTCTGAAAGCACAGATACGCAGTATTTT. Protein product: CATRLAGGSESTDTQYF.

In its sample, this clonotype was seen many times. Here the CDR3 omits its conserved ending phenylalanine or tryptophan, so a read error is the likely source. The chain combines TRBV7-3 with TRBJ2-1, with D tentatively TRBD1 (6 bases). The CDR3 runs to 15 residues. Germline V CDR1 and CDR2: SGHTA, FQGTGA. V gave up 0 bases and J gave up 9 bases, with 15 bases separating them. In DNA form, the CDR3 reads TGTGCCAGCAGCTTAACTGGGGGCCAAGGGGGTGAGCAGTTCTCC. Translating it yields CASSLTGGQGGEQFS.

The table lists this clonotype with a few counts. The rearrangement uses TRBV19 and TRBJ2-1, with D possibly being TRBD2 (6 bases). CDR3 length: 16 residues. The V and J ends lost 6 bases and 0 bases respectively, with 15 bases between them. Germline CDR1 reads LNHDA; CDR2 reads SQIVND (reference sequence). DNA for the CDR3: TGTGCCAGTAGACCCACCGGGAGCGCCTCCTACAATGAGCAGTTCTTC. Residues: CASRPTGSASYNEQFF.

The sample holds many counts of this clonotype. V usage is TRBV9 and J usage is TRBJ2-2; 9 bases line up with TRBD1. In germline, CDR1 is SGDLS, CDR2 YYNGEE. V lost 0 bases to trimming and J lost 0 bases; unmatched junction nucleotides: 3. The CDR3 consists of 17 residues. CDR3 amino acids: CASSVVGTGPNTGELFF. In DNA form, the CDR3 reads TGTGCCAGCAGCGTAGTGGGGACAGGGCCGAACACCGGGGAGCTGTTTTTT.

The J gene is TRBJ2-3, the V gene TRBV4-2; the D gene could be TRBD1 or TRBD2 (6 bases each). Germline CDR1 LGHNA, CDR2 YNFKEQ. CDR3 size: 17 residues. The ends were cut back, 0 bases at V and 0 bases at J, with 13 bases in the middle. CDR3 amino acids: CASSQDPEGGSTDTQYF. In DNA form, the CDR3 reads TGTGCCAGCAGCCAAGATCCAGAGGGGGGTAGCACAGATACGCAGTATTTT.

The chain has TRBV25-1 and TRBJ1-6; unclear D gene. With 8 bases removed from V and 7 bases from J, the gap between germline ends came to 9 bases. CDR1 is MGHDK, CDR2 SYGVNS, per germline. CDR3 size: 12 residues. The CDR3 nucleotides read TGTGCCAGCCGATCGACCAATTCACCCCTCCACTTT. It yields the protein CASRSTNSPLHF. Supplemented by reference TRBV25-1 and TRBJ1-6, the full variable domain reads EADIYQTPRYLVIGTGKKITLECSQTMGHDKMYWYQQDPGMELHLIHYSYGVNSTEKGDLSSESTVSRIRTEHFPLTLESARPSHTSQYLCASRSTNSPLHFGNGTRLTVT.

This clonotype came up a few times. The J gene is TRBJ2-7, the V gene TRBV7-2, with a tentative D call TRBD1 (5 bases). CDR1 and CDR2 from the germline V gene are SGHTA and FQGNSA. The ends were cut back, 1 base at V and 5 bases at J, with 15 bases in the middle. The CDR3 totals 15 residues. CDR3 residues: CASSLGSQGFDEQYF. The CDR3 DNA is TGTGCCAGCAGCTTAGGTTCGCAGGGTTTCGACGAGCAGTACTTC. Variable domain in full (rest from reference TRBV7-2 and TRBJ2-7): GAGVSQSPSNKVTEKGKDVELRCDPISGHTALYWYRQSLGQGLEFLIYFQGNSAPDKSGLPSDRFSAERTGGSVSTLTIQRTQQEDSAVYLCASSLGSQGFDEQYFGPGTRLTVT.